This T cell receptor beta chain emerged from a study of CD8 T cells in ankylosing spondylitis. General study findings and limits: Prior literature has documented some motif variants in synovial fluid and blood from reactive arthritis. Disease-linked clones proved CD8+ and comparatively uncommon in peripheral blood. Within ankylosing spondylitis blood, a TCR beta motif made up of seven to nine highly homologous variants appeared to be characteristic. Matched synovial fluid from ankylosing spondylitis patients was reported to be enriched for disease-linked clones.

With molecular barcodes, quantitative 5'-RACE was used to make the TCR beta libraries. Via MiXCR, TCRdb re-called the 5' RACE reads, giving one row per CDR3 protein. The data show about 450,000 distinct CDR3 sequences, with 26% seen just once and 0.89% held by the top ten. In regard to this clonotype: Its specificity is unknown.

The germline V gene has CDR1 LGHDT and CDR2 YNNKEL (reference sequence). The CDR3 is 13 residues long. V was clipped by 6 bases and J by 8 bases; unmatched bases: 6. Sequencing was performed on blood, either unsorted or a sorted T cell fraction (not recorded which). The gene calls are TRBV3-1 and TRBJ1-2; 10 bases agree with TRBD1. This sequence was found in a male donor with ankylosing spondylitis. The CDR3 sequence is CASRSTGGEGYTF. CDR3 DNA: TGTGCCAGCAGGTCGACAGGGGGCGAAGGCTACACCTTC.